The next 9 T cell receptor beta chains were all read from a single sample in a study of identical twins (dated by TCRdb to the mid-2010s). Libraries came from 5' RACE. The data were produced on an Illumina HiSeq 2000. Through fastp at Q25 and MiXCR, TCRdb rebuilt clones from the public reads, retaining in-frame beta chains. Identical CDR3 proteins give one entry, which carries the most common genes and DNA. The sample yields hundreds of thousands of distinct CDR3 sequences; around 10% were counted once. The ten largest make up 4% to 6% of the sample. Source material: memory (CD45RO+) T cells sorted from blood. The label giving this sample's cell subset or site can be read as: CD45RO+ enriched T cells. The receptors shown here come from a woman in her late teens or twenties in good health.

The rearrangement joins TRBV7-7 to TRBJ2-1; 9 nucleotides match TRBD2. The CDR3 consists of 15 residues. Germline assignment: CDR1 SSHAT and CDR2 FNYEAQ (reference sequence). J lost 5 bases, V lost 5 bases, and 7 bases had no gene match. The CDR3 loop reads CASSLSGSLDNEQFF. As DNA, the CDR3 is TGTGCCAGCAGCCTTAGCGGGAGTTTGGACAATGAGCAGTTCTTC. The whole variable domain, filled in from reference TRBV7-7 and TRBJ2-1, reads GAGVSQSPRYKVTKRGQDVTLRCDPISSHATLYWYQQALGQGPEFLTYFNYEAQPDKSGLPSDRFSAERPEGSISTLTIQRTEQRDSAMYRCASSLSGSLDNEQFFGPGTRLTVL.

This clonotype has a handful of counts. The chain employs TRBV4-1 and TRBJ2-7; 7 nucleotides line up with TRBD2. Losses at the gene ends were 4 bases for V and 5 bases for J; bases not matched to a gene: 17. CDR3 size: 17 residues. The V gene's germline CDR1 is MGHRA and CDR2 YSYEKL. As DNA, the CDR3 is TGCGCCAGCAGCCCCATCCCACGGGCGGGAGACTTGGACGAGCAGTACTTC. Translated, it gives CASSPIPRAGDLDEQYF.

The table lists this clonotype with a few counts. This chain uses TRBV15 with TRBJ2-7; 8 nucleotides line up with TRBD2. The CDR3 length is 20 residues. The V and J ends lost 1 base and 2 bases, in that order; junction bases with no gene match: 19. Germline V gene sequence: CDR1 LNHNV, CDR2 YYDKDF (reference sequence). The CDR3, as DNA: TGTGCCACCAGCAGAGTGGTGGGGGCGGGAGGTCACAAAAGAGCCTACGAGCAGTACTTC. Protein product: CATSRVVGAGGHKRAYEQYF.

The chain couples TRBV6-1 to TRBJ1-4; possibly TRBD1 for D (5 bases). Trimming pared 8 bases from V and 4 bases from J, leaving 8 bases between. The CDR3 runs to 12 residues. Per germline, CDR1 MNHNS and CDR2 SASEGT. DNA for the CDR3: TGTGCCAGCCGGGGACTTAATGAAAAACTGTTTTTT. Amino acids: CASRGLNEKLFF.

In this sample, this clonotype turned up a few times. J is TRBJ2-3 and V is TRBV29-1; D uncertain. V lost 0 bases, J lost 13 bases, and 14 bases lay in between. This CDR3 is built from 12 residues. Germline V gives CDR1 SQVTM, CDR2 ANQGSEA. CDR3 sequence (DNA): TGCAGCGTTGAAGATGCCGACCCCGCGGAGTATTTT. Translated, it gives CSVEDADPAEYF.

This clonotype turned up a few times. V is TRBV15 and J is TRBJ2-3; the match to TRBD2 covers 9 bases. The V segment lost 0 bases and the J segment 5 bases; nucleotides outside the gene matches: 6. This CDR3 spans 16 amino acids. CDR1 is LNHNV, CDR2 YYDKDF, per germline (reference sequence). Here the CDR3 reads CATSREGGRARDTQYF. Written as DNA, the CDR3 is TGTGCCACCAGCAGAGAAGGCGGGAGGGCCCGAGATACGCAGTATTTT.

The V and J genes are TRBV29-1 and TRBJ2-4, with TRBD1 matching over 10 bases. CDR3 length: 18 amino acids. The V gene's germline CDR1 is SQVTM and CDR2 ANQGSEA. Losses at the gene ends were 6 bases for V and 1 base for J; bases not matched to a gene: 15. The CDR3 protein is CSVAKTGTGVRAKNIQYF. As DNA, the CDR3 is TGCAGCGTCGCAAAGACCGGGACAGGGGTTCGTGCCAAAAACATTCAGTACTTC.

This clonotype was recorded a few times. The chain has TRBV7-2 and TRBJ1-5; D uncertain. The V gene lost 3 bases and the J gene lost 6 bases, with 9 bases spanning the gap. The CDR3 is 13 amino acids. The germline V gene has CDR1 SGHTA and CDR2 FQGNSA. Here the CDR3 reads CASSFEGGQPQHF. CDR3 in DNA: TGTGCCAGCAGCTTTGAGGGTGGTCAGCCCCAGCATTTT.

In nucleotides, the CDR3 is TGTGCCAGCAGCTCCCAGGGTGCAGGCAATCAGCCCCAGCATTTT. Translated, it gives CASSSQGAGNQPQHF. The chain joins TRBV5-6 to TRBJ1-5, with D possibly TRBD1 on 5 matching bases. Germline CDR1 and CDR2: SGHDT and YYEEEE. Trimming shortened V by 3 bases and J by 2 bases, and 12 bases separated the two germline ends. The CDR3 is 15 amino acids.